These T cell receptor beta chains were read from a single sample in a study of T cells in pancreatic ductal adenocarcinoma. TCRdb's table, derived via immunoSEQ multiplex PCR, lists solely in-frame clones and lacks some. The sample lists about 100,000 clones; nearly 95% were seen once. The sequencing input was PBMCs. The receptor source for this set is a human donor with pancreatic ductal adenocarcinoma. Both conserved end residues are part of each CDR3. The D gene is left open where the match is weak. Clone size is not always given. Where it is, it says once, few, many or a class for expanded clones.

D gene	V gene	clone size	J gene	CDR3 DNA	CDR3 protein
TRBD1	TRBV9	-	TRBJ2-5	TGTGCCAGCAGCCCCCCGGGGACAGGGGTTCAAGAGACCCAGTACTTC	CASSPPGTGVQETQYF
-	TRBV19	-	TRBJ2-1	TGTGCCAGTAGTATAGATCAGGACTACAATGAGCAGTTCTTC	CASSIDQDYNEQFF
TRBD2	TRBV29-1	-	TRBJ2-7	TGCAGCGTTGAAGACCGCGGGAGAGGTTACGAGCAGTACTTC	CSVEDRGRGYEQYF
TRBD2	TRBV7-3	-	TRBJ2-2	TGTGCCAGCAGGGAACTAGCGGGAGGTCACACCGGGGAGCTGTTTTTT	CASRELAGGHTGELFF
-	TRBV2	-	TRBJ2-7	TGTGCCAGCCGAACTGGGACATACTACGAGCAGTACTTC	CASRTGTYYEQYF
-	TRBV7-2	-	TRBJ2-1	TGTGCCAGCAGCTTGCGGTCCGGGACTGGCTACAATGAGCAGTTCTTC	CASSLRSGTGYNEQFF
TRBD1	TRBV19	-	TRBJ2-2	TGTGCCAGTAGTTACGGGACAGGGGGCACCGGGGAGCTGTTTTTT	CASSYGTGGTGELFF
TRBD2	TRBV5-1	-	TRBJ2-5	TGCGCCACGAGAACAGGGACCGCAGCGCTAGCGGGAGGAAGAGAGACCCAGTACTTC	CATRTGTAALAGGRETQYF
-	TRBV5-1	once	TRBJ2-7	TGCGCCAGCAGTCTGGGGCTCTACGAGCAGTACTTC	CASSLGLYEQYF
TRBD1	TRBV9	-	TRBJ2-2	TGTGCCAGCAGTTACGGGACAGACCCGAACACCGGGGAGCTGTTTTTT	CASSYGTDPNTGELFF
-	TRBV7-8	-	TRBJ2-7	TGTGCCAGCAGCTTACGGGGTTGGTACGAGCAGTACTTC	CASSLRGWYEQYF
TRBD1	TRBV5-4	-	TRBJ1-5	TGTGCCAGCAGCTTGATCCACGGGACAGGCAATCAGCCCCAGCATTTT	CASSLIHGTGNQPQHF
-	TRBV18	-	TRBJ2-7	TGTGCCAGCCACCTTCCGGGACACTACGAGCAGTACTTC	CASHLPGHYEQYF
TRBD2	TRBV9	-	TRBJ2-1	TGTGCCAGCAGTGAGACTAGCGGGGGGTACAATGAGCAGTTCTTC	CASSETSGGYNEQFF
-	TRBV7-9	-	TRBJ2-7	TGTGCCAGCACTCTTAGCGCAGCCTACGAGCAGTACTTC	CASTLSAAYEQYF
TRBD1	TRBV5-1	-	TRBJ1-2	TGCGCCAGCAGCGCTCTTTCACAGGGGGAGAATGGCTACACCTTC	CASSALSQGENGYTF
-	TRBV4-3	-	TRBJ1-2	TGCGCCAGCAGCCAAGAGGGGGGAGTAGGAGGCTACACCTTC	CASSQEGGVGGYTF
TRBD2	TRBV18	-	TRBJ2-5	TGTGCCAGCTCACCACTGCCTAGCGGGAGCAGGAGGGGAGAGACCCAGTACTTC	CASSPLPSGSRRGETQYF
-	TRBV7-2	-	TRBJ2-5	TGTGCCAGCAGCTTAGAGTCGATCCGCAGGAGGGAGACCCAGTACTTC	CASSLESIRRRETQYF
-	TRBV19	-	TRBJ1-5	TGTGCCAGTAGTATTGGGAGAGACCATAGCAATCAGCCCCAGCATTTT	CASSIGRDHSNQPQHF
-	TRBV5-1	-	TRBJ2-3	TGCGCCAGCAGCCGCTCCCGTCAGGATACGCAGTATTTT	CASSRSRQDTQYF
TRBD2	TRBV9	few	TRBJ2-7	TGTGCCAGCAGCGCGGGACTAGCGTGGGAGCAGTACTTC	CASSAGLAWEQYF
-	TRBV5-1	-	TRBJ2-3	TGCGCCAGCAGCTGGACAGTATATGGCACAGATACGCAGTATTTT	CASSWTVYGTDTQYF
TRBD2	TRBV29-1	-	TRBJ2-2	TGCAGCGTTGGACGACTAGCGGGAGTGGGTTATGGCGGGGAGCTGTTTTTT	CSVGRLAGVGYGGELFF
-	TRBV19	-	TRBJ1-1	TGTGCCAGTAGAAAAGACAAGTACACTGAAGCTTTCTTT	CASRKDKYTEAFF